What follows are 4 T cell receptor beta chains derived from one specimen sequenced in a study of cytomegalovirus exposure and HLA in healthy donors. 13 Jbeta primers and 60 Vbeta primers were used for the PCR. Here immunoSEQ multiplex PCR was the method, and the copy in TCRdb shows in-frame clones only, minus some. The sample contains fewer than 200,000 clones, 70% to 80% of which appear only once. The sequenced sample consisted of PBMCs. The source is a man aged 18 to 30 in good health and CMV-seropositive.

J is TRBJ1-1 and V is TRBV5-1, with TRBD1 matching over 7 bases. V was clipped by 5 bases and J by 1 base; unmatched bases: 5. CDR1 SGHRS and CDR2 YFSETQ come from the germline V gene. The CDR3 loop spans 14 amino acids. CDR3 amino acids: CASRPTGRNTEAFF. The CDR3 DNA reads TGCGCCAGCAGACCGACAGGGAGGAACACTGAAGCTTTCTTT.

CDR3 sequence (DNA): TGTGCCAGCAGCTTGGGATCGGGGACCTACGAGCAGTACTTC. Its translation: CASSLGSGTYEQYF. The V call is TRBV5-4, the J call TRBJ2-7; tentatively, D is TRBD2 (5 bases). CDR1 is SGHNT, CDR2 YYREEE, per germline (reference sequence). The V and J ends lost 0 bases and 2 bases respectively, with 9 bases between them. The CDR3 is 14 amino acids.

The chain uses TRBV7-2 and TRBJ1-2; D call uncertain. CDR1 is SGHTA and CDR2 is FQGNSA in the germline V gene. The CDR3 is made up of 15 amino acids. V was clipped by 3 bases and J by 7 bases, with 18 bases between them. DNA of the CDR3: TGTGCCAGCAGCTTGCGCGGTGTAGAGATTCGTGGCTACACCTTC. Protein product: CASSLRGVEIRGYTF.

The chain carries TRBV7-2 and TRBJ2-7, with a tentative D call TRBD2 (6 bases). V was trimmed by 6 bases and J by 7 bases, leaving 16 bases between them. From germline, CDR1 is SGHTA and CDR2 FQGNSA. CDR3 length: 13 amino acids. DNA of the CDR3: TGTGCCAGCAGGGGGGGAGGCTCTAGGGAGCAGTACTTC. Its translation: CASRGGGSREQYF.